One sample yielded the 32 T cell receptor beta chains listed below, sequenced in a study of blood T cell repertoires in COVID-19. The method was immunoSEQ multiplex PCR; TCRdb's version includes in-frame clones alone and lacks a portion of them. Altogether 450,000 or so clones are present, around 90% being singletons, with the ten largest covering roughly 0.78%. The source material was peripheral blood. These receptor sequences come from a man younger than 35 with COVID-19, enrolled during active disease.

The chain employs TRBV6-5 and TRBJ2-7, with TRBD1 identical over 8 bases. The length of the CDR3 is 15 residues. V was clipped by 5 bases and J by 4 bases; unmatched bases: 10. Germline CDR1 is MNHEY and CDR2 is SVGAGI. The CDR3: CASSLRQGSRYEQYF. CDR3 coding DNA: TGTGCCAGCAGTCTGAGACAGGGGTCACGATACGAGCAGTACTTC.

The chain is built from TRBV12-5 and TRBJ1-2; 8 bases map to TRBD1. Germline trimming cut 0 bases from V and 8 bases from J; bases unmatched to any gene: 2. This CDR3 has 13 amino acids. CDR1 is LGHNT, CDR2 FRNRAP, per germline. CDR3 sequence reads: CASGLVQGGGYTF. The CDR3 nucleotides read TGTGCTAGTGGTTTGGTACAGGGGGGAGGCTACACCTTC.

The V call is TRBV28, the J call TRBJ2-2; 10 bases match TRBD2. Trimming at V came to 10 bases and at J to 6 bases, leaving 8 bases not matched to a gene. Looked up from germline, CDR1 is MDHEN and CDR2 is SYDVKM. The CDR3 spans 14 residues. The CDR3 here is CATIEREGAGELFF. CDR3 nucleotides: TGTGCCACGATAGAGCGGGAGGGGGCCGGGGAGCTGTTTTTT.

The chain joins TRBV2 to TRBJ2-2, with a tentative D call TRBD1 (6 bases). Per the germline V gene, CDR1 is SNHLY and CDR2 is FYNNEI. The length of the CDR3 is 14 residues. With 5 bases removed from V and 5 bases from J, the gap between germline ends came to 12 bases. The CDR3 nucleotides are TGTGCCAGCAGTCGCCAAGGACAGACCGGGGAGCTGTTTTTT. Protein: CASSRQGQTGELFF.

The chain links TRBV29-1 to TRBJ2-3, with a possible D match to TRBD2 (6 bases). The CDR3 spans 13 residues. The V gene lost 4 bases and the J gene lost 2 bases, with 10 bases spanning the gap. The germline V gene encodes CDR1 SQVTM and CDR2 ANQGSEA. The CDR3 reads CSVGRANTDTQYF. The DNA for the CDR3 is TGCAGCGTTGGGAGGGCCAACACAGATACGCAGTATTTT.

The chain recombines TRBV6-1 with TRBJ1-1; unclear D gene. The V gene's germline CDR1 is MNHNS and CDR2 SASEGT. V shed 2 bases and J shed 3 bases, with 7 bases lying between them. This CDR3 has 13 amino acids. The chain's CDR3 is CASSEIGYTEAFF. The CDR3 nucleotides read TGTGCCAGCAGTGAAATCGGGTACACTGAAGCTTTCTTT.

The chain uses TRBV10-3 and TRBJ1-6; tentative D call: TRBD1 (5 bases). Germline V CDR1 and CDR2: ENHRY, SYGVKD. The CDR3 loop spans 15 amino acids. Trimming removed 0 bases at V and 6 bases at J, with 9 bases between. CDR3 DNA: TGTGCCATCAGTGAGTCGCCAGGGTTTAATTCACCCCTCCACTTT. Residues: CAISESPGFNSPLHF.

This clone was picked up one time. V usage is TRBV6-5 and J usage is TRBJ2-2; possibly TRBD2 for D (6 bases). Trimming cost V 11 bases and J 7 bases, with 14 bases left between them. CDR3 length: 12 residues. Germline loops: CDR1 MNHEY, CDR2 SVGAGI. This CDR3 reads CAARVGGGELFF. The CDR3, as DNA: TGTGCCGCCAGGGTGGGAGGCGGGGAGCTGTTTTTT.

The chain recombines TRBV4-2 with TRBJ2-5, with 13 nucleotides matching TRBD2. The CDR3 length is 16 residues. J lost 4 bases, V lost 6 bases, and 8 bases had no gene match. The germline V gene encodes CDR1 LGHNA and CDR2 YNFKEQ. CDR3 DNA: TGTGCCAGCAGGCCCGGGACTAGCGGGATTTCAGAGACCCAGTACTTC. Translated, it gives CASRPGTSGISETQYF.

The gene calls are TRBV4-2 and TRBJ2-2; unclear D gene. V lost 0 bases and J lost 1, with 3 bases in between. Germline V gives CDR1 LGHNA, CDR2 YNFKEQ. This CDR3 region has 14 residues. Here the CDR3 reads CASSQDWNTGELFF. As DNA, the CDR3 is TGTGCCAGCAGCCAAGACTGGAACACCGGGGAGCTGTTTTTT.

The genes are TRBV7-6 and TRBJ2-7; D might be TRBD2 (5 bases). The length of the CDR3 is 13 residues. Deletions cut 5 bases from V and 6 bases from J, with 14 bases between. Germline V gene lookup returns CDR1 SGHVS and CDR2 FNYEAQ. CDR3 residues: CASSPQLVSEQYF. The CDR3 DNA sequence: TGTGCCAGCAGCCCCCAACTAGTTTCCGAGCAGTACTTC.

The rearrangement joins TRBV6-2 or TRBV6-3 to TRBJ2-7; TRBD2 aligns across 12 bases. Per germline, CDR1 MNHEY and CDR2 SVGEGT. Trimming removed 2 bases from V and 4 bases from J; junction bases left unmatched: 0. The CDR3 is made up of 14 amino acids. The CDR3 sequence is CASSYLAGGYEQYF. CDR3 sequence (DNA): TGTGCCAGCAGTTACCTAGCGGGAGGGTACGAGCAGTACTTC.

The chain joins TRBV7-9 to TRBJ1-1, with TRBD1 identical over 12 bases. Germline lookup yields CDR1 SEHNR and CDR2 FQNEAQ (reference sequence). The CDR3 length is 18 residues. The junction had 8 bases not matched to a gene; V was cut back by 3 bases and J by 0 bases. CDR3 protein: CASSFSGTGGGMNTEAFF. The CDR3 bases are TGTGCCAGCAGCTTTTCCGGGACAGGGGGCGGAATGAACACTGAAGCTTTCTTT.

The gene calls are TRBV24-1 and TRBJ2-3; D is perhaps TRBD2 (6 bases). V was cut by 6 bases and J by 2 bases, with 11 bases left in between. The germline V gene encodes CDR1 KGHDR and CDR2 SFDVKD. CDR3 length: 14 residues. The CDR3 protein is CATSSWDSTDTQYF. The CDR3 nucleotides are TGTGCCACCAGTTCTTGGGACTCCACAGATACGCAGTATTTT.

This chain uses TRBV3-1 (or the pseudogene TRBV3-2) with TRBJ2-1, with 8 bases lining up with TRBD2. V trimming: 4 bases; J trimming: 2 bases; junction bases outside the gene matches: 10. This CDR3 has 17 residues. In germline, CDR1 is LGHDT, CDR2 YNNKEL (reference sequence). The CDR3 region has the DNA TGTGCCAGCAGCCCCGGAGGAGCGGGAGCGCCCTACAATGAGCAGTTCTTC. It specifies CASSPGGAGAPYNEQFF.

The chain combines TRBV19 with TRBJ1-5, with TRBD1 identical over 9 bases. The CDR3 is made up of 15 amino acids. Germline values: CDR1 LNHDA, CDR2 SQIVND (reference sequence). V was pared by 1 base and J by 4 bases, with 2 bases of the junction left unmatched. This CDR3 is CASSIGGTGNQPQHF. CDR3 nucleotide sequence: TGTGCCAGTAGTATAGGGGGGACAGGGAATCAGCCCCAGCATTTT.

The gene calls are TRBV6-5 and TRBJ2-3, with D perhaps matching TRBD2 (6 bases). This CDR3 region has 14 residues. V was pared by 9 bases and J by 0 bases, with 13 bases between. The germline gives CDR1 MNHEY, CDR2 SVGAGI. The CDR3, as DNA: TGTGCCAGTTGTATTAGCGGAAGCACAGATACGCAGTATTTT. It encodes CASCISGSTDTQYF.

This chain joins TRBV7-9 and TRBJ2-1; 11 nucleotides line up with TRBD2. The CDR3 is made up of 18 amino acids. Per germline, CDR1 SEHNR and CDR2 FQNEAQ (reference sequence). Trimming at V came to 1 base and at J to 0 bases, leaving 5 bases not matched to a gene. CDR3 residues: CASSLVSSGGLSYNEQFF. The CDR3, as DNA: TGTGCCAGCAGCTTAGTCTCTAGCGGGGGGCTCTCCTACAATGAGCAGTTCTTC.

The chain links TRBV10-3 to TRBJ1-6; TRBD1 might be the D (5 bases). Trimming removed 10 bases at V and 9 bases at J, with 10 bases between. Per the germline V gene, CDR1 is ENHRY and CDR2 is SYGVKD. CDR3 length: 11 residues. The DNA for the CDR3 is TGTGCCACCTCCCAGGGTTCACCCCTCCACTTT. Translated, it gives CATSQGSPLHF.

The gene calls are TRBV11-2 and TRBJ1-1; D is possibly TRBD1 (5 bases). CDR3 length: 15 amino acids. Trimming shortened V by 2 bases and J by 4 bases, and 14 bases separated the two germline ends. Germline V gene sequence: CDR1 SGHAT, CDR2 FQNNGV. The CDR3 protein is CASSLTAPGGTEAFF. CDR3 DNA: TGTGCCAGCAGCTTAACCGCGCCCGGGGGCACTGAAGCTTTCTTT.

The CDR3 nucleotides are TGTGCCAGCCTAGGTGGAGTTCGGGAAAAACTGTTTTTT. Translating it yields CASLGGVREKLFF. The rearrangement joins TRBV2 to TRBJ1-4; D unresolved. V was pared by 8 bases and J by 8 bases, with 15 bases between. The germline CDR1 and CDR2 sequences are SNHLY and FYNNEI. The CDR3 totals 13 residues.

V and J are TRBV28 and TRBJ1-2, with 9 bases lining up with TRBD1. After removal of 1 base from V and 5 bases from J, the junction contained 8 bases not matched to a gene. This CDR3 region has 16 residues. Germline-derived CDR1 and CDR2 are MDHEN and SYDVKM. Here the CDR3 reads CASSLSPSTGGYGYTF. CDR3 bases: TGTGCCAGCAGTTTATCCCCCTCGACAGGGGGTTATGGCTACACCTTC.

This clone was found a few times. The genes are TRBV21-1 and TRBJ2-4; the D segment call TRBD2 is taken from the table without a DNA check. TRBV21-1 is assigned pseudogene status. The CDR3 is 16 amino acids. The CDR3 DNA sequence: TGTGCCAGCACCAAAGGAATACTAGCGGGAATAAACATTCAGTACTTC. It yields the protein CASTKGILAGINIQYF.

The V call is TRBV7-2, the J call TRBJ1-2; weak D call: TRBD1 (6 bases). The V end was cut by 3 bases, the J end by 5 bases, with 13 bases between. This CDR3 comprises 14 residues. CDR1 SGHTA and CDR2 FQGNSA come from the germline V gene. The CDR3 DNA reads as TGTGCCAGCAGCTTTGGGGGCCTGCCTTATGGCTACACCTTC. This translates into CASSFGGLPYGYTF.

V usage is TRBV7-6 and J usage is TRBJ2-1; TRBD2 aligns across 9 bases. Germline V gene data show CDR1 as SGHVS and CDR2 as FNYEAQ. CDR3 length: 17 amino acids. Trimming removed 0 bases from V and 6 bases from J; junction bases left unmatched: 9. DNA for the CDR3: TGTGCCAGCAGCTTAGCGCCGACTGGGCGGGGGGGCAATGAGCAGTTCTTC. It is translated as CASSLAPTGRGGNEQFF. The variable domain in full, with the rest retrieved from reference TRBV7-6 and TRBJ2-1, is GAGVSQSPRYKVTKRGQDVALRCDPISGHVSLYWYRQALGQGPEFLTYFNYEAQQDKSGLPNDRFSAERPEGSISTLTIQRTEQRDSAMYRCASSLAPTGRGGNEQFFGPGTRLTVL.

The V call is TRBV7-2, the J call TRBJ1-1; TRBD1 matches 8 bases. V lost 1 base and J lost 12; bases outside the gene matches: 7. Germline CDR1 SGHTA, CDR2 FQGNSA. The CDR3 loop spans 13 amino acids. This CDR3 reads CASSLGQGAWTFF. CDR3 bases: TGTGCCAGCAGCTTAGGTCAGGGGGCGTGGACTTTCTTT.

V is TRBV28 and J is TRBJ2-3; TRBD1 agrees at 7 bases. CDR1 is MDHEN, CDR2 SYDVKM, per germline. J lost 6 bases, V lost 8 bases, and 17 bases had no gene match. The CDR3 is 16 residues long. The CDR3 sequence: CASANVGTAAFDTQYF. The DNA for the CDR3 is TGTGCCAGCGCCAATGTCGGGACAGCTGCCTTCGATACGCAGTATTTT.

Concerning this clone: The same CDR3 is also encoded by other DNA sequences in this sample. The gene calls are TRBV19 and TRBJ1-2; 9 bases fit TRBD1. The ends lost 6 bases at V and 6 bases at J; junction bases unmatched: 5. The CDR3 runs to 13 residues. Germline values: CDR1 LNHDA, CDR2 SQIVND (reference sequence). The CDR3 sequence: CASSHGTGNGYTF. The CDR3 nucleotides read TGTGCCAGTAGCCATGGGACAGGGAATGGCTACACCTTC.

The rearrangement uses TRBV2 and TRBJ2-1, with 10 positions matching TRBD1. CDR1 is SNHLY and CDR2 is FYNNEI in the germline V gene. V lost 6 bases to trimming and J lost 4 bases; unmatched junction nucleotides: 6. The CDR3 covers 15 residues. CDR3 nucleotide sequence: TGTGCCAGCAGACCCGGGACAGGGGTTTACAATGAGCAGTTCTTC. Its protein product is CASRPGTGVYNEQFF.

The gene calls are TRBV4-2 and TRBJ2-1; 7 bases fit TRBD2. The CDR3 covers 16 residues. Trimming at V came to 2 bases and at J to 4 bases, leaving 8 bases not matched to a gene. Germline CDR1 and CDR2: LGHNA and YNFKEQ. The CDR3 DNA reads TGTGCCAGCAGCCAACCCGCCGGGACTACGTACAATGAGCAGTTCTTC. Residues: CASSQPAGTTYNEQFF.

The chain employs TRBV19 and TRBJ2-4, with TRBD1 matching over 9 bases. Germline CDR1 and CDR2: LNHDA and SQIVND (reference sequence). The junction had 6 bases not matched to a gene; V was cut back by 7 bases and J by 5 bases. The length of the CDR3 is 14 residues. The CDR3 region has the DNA TGTGCCAGTAAGAACAGGGGGCGGGAAAACATTCAGTACTTC. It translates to CASKNRGRENIQYF.

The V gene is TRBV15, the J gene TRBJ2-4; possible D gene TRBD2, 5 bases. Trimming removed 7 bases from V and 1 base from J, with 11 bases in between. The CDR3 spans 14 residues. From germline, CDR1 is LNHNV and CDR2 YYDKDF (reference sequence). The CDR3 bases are TGTGCCACCAAAGAGGGCGGGGCCAAAAACATTCAGTACTTC. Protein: CATKEGGAKNIQYF.